Included here is one T cell receptor beta chain sequence, with context. What it recognizes is unknown. Time point denoted: late sampling 161 to 241 days after vaccination in three convalescent patients. The treatment is: roughly 11-day PBMC culture with coronavirus spike peptide pools or control peptides (ViraFEST assay). ViraFEST used peptide pools to expand antigen-specific T cells before TCR sequencing. This sample was taken from a study of vaccination and CD4 T cells after COVID-19. The overall study: The authors used overlapping spike peptides from SARS-CoV-2, HCoV-NL63, HCoV-OC43 and HCoV-229E to stimulate cells. Every culture used as a control got a CEFX pool, an HIV-1 Nef pool, or no peptide.

The germline CDR1 and CDR2 sequences are SNHLY and FYNNEI. The junction had 10 bases not matched to a gene; V was cut back by 8 bases and J by 5 bases. The CDR3 consists of 14 residues. Researchers used the Oncomine TCR Beta short-read assay to sequence DNA from cultured CD4+ T cells. Investigators isolated genomic DNA from cultured CD4+ T cells. TCRdb re-called the PCR reads with MiXCR, one entry per CDR3 protein. There are approximately 15,000 distinct CDR3 sequences in the sample; about 51% occur only once, and approximately 12% lies in the top ten. The chain couples TRBV2 to TRBJ2-3; 7 nucleotides match TRBD2. This clonotype was sampled from a human donor who had recovered from COVID-19. The specimen was CD4+ T cells from blood, cultured in vitro, collected about 7 months after SARS-CoV-2 vaccination. The CDR3 region is CASRRLASGDTQYF. In DNA, the CDR3 is TGTGCCAGCCGCAGACTAGCTAGCGGAGATACGCAGTATTTT.